The TCR beta chain described here comes from a study of blood T cell repertoires in COVID-19. About the study: Collection of acute and convalescent COVID-19 samples took place in the United States, Italy and Spain.

The table came from immunoSEQ multiplex PCR; TCRdb's copy has only in-frame clones and leaves some out. Of around 220,000 clones listed, 70% to 90% are singletons. This CDR3 comprises 14 residues. V was cut by 3 bases and J by 1 base, with 8 bases left in between. Germline V gene sequence: CDR1 KGHSH, CDR2 LQKENI. The TCR comes from a woman aged 40 to 49 who had recovered from COVID-19. V gene TRBV18 combines with J gene TRBJ2-3, with D maybe TRBD1 (6 bases). Material for sequencing was peripheral blood. DNA of the CDR3: TGTGCCAGCTCACCCAACAGGGGCACAGATACGCAGTATTTT. This translates into CASSPNRGTDTQYF.